Each of the 14 T cell receptor beta chains below was sequenced from the same sample in a study of cytomegalovirus exposure and HLA in healthy donors. In the PCR, 60 Vbeta and 13 Jbeta primers were used. Sequencing was performed with immunoSEQ multiplex PCR; in TCRdb, only in-frame clones are kept and a portion is missing. The data include 100,000 to 150,000 clones; the top ten clones carry about 2.7%. Sequencing was performed on PBMCs. Receptors were obtained from a man aged 25-45 years in good health and CMV-seronegative.

J is TRBJ2-2 and V is TRBV7-6; 9 nucleotides line up with TRBD1. There are 16 residues in the CDR3. Per the germline V gene, CDR1 is SGHVS and CDR2 is FNYEAQ. V trimming: 2 bases; J trimming: 3 bases; junction bases outside the gene matches: 4. CDR3 sequence: CASSLRQGVDTGELFF. In DNA form, the CDR3 reads TGTGCCAGCAGCTTAAGACAGGGGGTCGACACCGGGGAGCTGTTTTTT.

The V gene is TRBV6-1, the J gene TRBJ1-1, with D possibly TRBD1 on 5 matching bases. The germline V gene encodes CDR1 MNHNS and CDR2 SASEGT. The CDR3 covers 16 residues. Trimming took off 4 bases at V and 1 base at J, with 16 bases between the two ends. The DNA of the CDR3 is TGTGCCAGCAGTGCGGCAGGAGGGGACGGGAACACTGAAGCTTTCTTT. As protein: CASSAAGGDGNTEAFF.

Notes on this clone: Within the sample, other DNA sequences also encode this same CDR3. J is TRBJ2-1 and V is TRBV27; TRBD2 matches at 10 bases. With 6 bases clipped from V and 0 bases from J, the junction kept 8 bases outside the gene matches. CDR1 and CDR2 (germline): MNHEY, SMNVEV (reference sequence). The CDR3 loop spans 17 amino acids. The CDR3 loop is CASSSRTSGSSYNEQFF. DNA for the CDR3: TGTGCCAGCAGCTCCCGGACTAGCGGAAGCTCCTACAATGAGCAGTTCTTC.

This chain connects TRBV30 to TRBJ2-7; the match to TRBD1 covers 10 bases. This CDR3 region has 13 residues. V lost 5 bases, J lost 3 bases, and 4 bases stayed unmatched. CDR1 and CDR2 from the germline V gene are GTSNPN and SVGIG (reference sequence). CDR3 in amino acids: CAWGGQGSYEQYF. In nucleotides, the CDR3 is TGTGCCTGGGGGGGACAGGGGAGCTACGAGCAGTACTTC.

Comment on this clone: The sample carries other DNA sequences with the same CDR3. The V and J genes are TRBV7-2 and TRBJ2-7, with D uncertain. The V gene's germline CDR1 is SGHTA and CDR2 FQGNSA. This CDR3 has 11 amino acids. The V gene lost 4 bases and the J gene lost 3 bases, with 4 bases spanning the gap. CDR3: CASSSYYEQYF. CDR3 sequence (DNA): TGTGCCAGCAGCTCTTACTACGAGCAGTACTTC.

V usage is TRBV19 and J usage is TRBJ2-2; 11 positions agree with TRBD1. Germline values: CDR1 LNHDA, CDR2 SQIVND (reference sequence). V lost 9 bases to trimming and J lost 4 bases; unmatched junction nucleotides: 7. The CDR3 length is 15 residues. The CDR3 is CASNHGQGATGELFF. Written as DNA, the CDR3 is TGTGCCAGCAACCACGGACAGGGGGCCACCGGGGAGCTGTTTTTT.

The chain carries TRBV30 and TRBJ2-7; tentatively, D is TRBD2 (5 bases). Germline CDR1 GTSNPN, CDR2 SVGIG (reference sequence). This CDR3 comprises 12 residues. Between the trimmed V and J ends, which lost 6 bases and 6 bases, there was a span of 15 bases. The CDR3 sequence: CACYPGVGEQYF. The CDR3 DNA reads as TGTGCCTGCTATCCCGGGGTCGGCGAGCAGTACTTC.

V usage is TRBV9 and J usage is TRBJ1-3, with TRBD1 matching 7 bases. This CDR3 comprises 16 residues. J lost 0 bases, V lost 2 bases, and 5 bases had no gene match. CDR1 is SGDLS and CDR2 is YYNGEE in the germline V gene. CDR3 coding DNA: TGTGCCAGCAGCGTGACCGGGACAGTCTCTGGAAACACCATATATTTT. Encoded protein: CASSVTGTVSGNTIYF.

The V gene is TRBV7-2, the J gene TRBJ2-5, with 7 bases matching TRBD2. Trimming took 2 bases from V and 3 from J; bases not matched to a gene: 0. The CDR3 has 13 amino acids. Germline V CDR1 and CDR2: SGHTA, FQGNSA. CDR3 residues: CASSLLAEETQYF. CDR3 nucleotides: TGTGCCAGCAGCTTACTAGCGGAAGAGACCCAGTACTTC.

The gene calls are TRBV5-1 and TRBJ2-1; 9 nucleotides align to TRBD2. CDR3 length equals 16 residues. J was trimmed by 6 bases and V by 4 bases; bases with no gene match: 11. The germline V gene has CDR1 SGHRS and CDR2 YFSETQ. CDR3: CASSLGWLAGTNEQFF. In DNA, the CDR3 is TGCGCCAGCAGCCTCGGGTGGCTAGCGGGGACCAATGAGCAGTTCTTC.

V and J are TRBV7-8 and TRBJ1-2; D uncertain. The V and J ends lost 0 bases and 6 bases respectively, with 14 bases between them. Germline CDR1 is SGHVS and CDR2 is FQNEAQ. This CDR3 contains 15 residues. CDR3 bases: TGTGCCAGCAGCTTAGCGCGGTCCGGTCCCGATGGCTACACCTTC. It specifies CASSLARSGPDGYTF.

The J gene is TRBJ2-7, the V gene TRBV2, with TRBD1 as a possible D gene (5 bases). The V end was cut by 4 bases, the J end by 6 bases, with 16 bases between. The CDR3 contains 14 residues. CDR1 and CDR2 from the germline V gene are SNHLY and FYNNEI. CDR3 bases: TGTGCCAGCAGTGTTGGGGCGTGGGGATCCGAGCAGTACTTC. Amino acid sequence: CASSVGAWGSEQYF. The full variable domain, with the rest looked up from reference TRBV2 and TRBJ2-7, is EPEVTQTPSHQVTQMGQEVILRCVPISNHLYFYWYRQILGQKVEFLVSFYNNEISEKSEIFDDQFSVERPDGSNFTLKIRSTKLEDSAMYFCASSVGAWGSEQYFGPGTRLTVT.

The chain uses TRBV28 and TRBJ1-6; tentatively, D is TRBD1 (6 bases). Germline V CDR1 and CDR2: MDHEN, SYDVKM. V was shortened by 6 bases and J by 9 bases, with 9 bases between the two germline ends. This CDR3 is built from 12 residues. CDR3: CASRQGSSPLHF. Here the CDR3 DNA reads TGTGCCAGCAGACAGGGCTCTTCACCCCTCCACTTT. Drawing the rest from reference TRBV28 and TRBJ1-6, the complete variable domain is DVKVTQSSRYLVKRTGEKVFLECVQDMDHENMFWYRQDPGLGLRLIYFSYDVKMKEKGDIPEGYSVSREKKERFSLILESASTNQTSMYLCASRQGSSPLHFGNGTRLTVT.

This chain links TRBV11-2 with TRBJ2-1; 8 positions agree with TRBD2. CDR3 size: 14 residues. Germline V lookup: CDR1 SGHAT, CDR2 FQNNGV. The V and J ends lost 3 bases and 5 bases, in that order; junction bases with no gene match: 3. CDR3 nucleotides: TGTGCCAGCAGCTTCGGGAGGGCCAACAATGAGCAGTTCTTC. The encoded protein is CASSFGRANNEQFF.